This TCR beta chain was recovered during a study of chemoradiotherapy in HPV16-positive cancers (dated by TCRdb to between 2022 and 2023). Turning to the overall study: Candidate HPV-specific T-cell clones and common TCR motifs were defined through functional T-cell assays on cells from a couple of HPV16-positive patients. The study asked whether T-cell immunity to the HPV oncoproteins E6 and E7 changes during chemoradiotherapy and whether this immunity affects survival. The candidate HPV-specific TCRs and motifs were then tracked in TCR repertoires from more than 85 patients with HPV-related cancers.

Of note for this clone: Its antigen is not yet known. No quality values exist for individual bases; no much larger clone is one base distant.

Trimming at the junction amounts to 5 bases on V and 1 base on J, and the germline ends lie 8 bases apart. The germline V gene yields SGHTA for CDR1 and FQGNSA for CDR2. Measured from the cysteine to the phenylalanine, the CDR3 is 13 residues long. Only the CDR3 region is kept as DNA, spanning 39 bases read in frame from base 1. What the authors observed across the whole study: Only two HPV16-positive patients were used to derive the functional definition of HPV-specific T cells, and the survival association was reported for HPV16-positive patients. Expansion of candidate HPV-specific clones and E7-related TCR motifs was observed in the tumor microenvironment during treatment, whereas no such expansion was observed for non-HPV-specific T cells. In HPV16-positive patients, expansion of HPV-responsive T cells during chemoradiotherapy was associated with improved recurrence-free survival.

Because repertoires were sampled repeatedly during chemoradiotherapy, clonal expansion in the tumor microenvironment could be followed. Library construction relied on the immunoSEQ multiplex PCR assay. This immuneACCESS table, as held by TCRdb, lists in-frame sequences with V and J called but not all clones. Of the missing ones, under half trace to an unresolved V gene in checked studies; the others have no known cause. In this sample the table shows 25,000 to 35,000 clones, more than 80% of which occur a single time. The ten biggest clones cover roughly 5.5% of the sample. This sample comprised blood, obtained from a patient who underwent chemoradiotherapy. The chain was built from TRBV7-2 and TRBJ2-5; no D gene can be assigned with confidence. The sequence derives from a human donor with HPV-associated anogenital cancer. The DNA reads TGTGCCAGCAGCACAAGGGTCCAAGAGACCCAGTACTTC. The resulting protein is CASSTRVQETQYF.